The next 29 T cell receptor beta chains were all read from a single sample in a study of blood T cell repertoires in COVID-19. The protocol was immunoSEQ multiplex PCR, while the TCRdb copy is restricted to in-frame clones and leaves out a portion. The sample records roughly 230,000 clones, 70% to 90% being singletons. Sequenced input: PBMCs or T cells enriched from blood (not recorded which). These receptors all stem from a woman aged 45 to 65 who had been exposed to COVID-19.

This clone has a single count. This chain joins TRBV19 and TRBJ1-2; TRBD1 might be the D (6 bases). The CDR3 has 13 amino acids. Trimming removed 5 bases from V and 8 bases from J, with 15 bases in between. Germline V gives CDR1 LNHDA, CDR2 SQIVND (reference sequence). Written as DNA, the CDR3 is TGTGCCAGTAGTCCCACAGGGAGAAGGGGCTACACCTTC. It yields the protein CASSPTGRRGYTF.

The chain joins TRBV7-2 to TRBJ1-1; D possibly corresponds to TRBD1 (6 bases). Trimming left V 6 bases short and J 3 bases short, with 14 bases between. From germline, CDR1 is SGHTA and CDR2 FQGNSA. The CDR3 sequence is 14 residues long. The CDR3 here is CASRDSVLDTEAFF. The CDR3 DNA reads TGTGCCAGCAGGGACAGTGTACTGGACACTGAAGCTTTCTTT.

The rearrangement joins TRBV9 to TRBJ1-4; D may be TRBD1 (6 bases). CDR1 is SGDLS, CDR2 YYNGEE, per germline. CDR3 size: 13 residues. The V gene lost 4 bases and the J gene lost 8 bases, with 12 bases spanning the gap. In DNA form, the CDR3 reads TGTGCCAGCAGCCCCGGGACACAAGAAAAACTGTTTTTT. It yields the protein CASSPGTQEKLFF.

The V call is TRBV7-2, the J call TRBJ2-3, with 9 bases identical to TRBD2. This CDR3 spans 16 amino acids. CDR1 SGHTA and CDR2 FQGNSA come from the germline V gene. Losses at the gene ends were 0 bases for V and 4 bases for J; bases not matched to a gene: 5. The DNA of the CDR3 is TGTGCCAGCAGCTTAGCTGCCGGACTAGCGCCAGATACGCAGTATTTT. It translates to CASSLAAGLAPDTQYF.

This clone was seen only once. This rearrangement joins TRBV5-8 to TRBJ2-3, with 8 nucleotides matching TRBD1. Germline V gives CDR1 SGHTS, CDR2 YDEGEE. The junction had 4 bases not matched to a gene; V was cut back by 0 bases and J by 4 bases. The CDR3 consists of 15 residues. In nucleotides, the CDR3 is TGTGCCAGCAGCTTGGGGGCAGGGGGCCCAGATACGCAGTATTTT. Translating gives CASSLGAGGPDTQYF. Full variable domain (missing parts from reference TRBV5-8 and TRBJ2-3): EAGVTQSPTHLIKTRGQQATLRCSPISGHTSVYWYQQALGLGLQFLLWYDEGEERNRGNFPPRFSGRQFPNYSSELNVNALELEDSALYLCASSLGAGGPDTQYFGPGTRLTVL.

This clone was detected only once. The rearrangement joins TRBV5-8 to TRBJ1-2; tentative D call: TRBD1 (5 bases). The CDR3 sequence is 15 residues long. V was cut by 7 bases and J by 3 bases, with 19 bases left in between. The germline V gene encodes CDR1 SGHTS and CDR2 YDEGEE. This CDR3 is CASRNPTVSDYGYTF. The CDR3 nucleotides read TGTGCCAGCCGAAACCCGACAGTTTCTGACTATGGCTACACCTTC.

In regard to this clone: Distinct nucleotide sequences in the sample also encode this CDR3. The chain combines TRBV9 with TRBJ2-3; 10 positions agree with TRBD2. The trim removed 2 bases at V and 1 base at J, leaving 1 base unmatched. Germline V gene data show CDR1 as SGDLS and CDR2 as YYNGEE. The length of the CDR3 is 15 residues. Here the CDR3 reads CASSVLAGGTDTQYF. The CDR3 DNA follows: TGTGCCAGCAGCGTTCTAGCGGGGGGCACAGATACGCAGTATTTT.

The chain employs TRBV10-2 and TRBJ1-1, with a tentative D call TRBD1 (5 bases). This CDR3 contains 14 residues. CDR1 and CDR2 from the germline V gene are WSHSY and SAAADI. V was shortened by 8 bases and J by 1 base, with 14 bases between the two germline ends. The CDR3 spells CASGGDQGNTEAFF. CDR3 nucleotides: TGCGCCAGCGGAGGGGATCAGGGGAACACTGAAGCTTTCTTT.

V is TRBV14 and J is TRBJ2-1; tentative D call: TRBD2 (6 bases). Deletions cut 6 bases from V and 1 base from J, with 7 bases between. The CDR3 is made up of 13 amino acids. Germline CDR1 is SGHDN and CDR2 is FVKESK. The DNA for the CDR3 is TGTGCCAGCAGGGGGGGTTCCTACAATGAGCAGTTCTTC. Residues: CASRGGSYNEQFF.

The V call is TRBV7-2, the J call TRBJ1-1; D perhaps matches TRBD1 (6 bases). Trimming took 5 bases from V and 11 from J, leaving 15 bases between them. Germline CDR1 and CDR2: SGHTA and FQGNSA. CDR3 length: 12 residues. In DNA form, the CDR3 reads TGTGCCAGCAGCGTAAAGGGGGGGAAGGCTTTCTTT. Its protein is CASSVKGGKAFF.

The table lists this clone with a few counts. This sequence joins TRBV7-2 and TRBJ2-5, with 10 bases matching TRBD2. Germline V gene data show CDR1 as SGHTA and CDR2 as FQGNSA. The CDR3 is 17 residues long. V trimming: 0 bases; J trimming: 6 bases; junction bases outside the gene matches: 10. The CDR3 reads CASSLAERGLALKTQYF. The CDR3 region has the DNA TGTGCCAGCAGCTTAGCCGAGAGGGGACTAGCGTTAAAGACCCAGTACTTC.

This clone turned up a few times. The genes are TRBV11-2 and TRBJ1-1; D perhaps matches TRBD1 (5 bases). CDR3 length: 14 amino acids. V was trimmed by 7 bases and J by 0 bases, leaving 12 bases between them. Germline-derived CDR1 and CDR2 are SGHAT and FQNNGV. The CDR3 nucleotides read TGTGCCAGCACCCAGGGTAGGATGAACACTGAAGCTTTCTTT. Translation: CASTQGRMNTEAFF.

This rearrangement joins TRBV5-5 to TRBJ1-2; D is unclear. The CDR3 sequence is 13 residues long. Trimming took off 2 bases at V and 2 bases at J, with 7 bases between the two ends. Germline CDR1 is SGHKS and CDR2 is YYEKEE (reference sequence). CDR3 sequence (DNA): TGTGCCAGCAGCTTATCGGGGAACTATGGCTACACCTTC. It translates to CASSLSGNYGYTF.

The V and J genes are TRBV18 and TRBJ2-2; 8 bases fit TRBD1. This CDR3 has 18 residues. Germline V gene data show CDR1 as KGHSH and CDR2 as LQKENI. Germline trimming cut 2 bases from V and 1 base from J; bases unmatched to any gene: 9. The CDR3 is CASSPSRTGNVNTGELFF. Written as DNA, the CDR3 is TGTGCCAGCTCACCAAGTAGGACAGGGAATGTGAACACCGGGGAGCTGTTTTTT.

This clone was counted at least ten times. The CDR3 is CASSFFGGYEKLFF. The CDR3 DNA sequence: TGTGCCAGCAGCTTTTTTGGAGGGTATGAAAAACTGTTTTTT. The gene calls are TRBV5-6 and TRBJ1-4; D ambiguous. This CDR3 is 14 amino acids long. V dropped 2 bases and J dropped 6 bases, with 11 bases sitting between them. Germline V lookup: CDR1 SGHDT, CDR2 YYEEEE.

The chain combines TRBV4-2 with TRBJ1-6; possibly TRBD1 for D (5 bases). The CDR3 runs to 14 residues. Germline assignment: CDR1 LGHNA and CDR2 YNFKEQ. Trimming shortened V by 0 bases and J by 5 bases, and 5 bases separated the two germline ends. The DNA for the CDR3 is TGTGCCAGCAGCCAAGAGACAGATAATTCACCCCTCCACTTT. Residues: CASSQETDNSPLHF.

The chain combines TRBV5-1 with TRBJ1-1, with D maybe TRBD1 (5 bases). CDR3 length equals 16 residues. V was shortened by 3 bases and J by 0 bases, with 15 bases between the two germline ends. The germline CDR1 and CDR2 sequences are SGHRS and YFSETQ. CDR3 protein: CASSSLRGHLNTEAFF. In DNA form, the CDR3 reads TGCGCCAGCAGCTCTCTTCGCGGACATTTGAACACTGAAGCTTTCTTT.

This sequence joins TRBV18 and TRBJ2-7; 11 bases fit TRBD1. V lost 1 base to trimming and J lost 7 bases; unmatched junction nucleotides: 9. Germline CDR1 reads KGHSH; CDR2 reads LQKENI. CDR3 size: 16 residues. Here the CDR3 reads CASSPQVGQGALEQYF. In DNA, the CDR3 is TGTGCCAGCTCACCACAGGTAGGACAGGGGGCGTTGGAGCAGTACTTC.

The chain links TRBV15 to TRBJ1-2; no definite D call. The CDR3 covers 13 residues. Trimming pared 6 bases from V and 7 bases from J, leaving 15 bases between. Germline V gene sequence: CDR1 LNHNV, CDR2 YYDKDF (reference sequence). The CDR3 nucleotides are TGTGCCACCAGGGAGGACGCACGGACTGGCTACACCTTC. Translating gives CATREDARTGYTF.

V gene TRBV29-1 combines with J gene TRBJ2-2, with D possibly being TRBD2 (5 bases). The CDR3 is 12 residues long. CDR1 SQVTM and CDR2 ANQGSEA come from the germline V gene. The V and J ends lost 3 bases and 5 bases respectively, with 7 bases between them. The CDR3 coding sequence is TGCAGCGTTGATCGGGGTACCGGGGAGCTGTTTTTT. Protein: CSVDRGTGELFF.

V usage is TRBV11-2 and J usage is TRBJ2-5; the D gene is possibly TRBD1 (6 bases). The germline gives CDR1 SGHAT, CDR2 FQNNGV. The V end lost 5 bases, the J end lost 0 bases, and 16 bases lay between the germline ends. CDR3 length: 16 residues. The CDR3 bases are TGTGCCAGCAGCCTCCTCCGGGACACCCACCAAGAGACCCAGTACTTC. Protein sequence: CASSLLRDTHQETQYF.

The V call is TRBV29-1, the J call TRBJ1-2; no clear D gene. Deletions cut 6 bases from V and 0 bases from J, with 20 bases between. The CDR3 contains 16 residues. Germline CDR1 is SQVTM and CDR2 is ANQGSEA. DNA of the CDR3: TGCAGCGTATCCCACCCCCAGGACTTCGCTAACTATGGCTACACCTTC. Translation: CSVSHPQDFANYGYTF.

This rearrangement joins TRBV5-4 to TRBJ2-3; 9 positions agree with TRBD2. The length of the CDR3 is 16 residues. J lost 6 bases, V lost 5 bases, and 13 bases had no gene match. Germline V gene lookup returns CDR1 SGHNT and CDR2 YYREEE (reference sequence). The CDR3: CASSQMRGGRFDTQYF. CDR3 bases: TGTGCCAGCAGTCAAATGCGGGGGGGGCGGTTCGATACGCAGTATTTT.

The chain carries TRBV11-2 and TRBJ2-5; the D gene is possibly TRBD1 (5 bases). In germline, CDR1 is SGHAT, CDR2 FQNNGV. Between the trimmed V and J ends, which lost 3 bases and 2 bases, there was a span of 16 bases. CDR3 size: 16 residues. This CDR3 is CASSFGLRGLQETQYF. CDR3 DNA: TGTGCCAGCAGCTTTGGGCTAAGGGGATTGCAAGAGACCCAGTACTTC.

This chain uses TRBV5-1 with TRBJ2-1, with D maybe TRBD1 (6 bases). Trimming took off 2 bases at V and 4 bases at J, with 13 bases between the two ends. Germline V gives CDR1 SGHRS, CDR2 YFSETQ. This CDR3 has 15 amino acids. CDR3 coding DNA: TGCGCCAGCAGCTTTATATCAGGGGATTACAATGAGCAGTTCTTC. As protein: CASSFISGDYNEQFF. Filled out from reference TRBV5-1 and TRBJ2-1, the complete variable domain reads KAGVTQTPRYLIKTRGQQVTLSCSPISGHRSVSWYQQTPGQGLQFLFEYFSETQRNKGNFPGRFSGRQFSNSRSEMNVSTLELGDSALYLCASSFISGDYNEQFFGPGTRLTVL.

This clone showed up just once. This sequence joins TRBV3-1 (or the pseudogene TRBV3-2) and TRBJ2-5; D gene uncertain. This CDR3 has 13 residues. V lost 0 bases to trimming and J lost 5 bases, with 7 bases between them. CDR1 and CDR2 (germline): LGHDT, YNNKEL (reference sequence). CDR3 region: CASSQEWLETQYF. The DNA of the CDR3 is TGTGCCAGCAGCCAAGAATGGCTGGAGACCCAGTACTTC.

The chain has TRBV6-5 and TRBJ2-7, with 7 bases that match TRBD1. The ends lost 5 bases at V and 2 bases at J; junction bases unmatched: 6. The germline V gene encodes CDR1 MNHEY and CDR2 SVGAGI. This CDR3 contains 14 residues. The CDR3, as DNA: TGTGCCAGCAGTAACGCCGGACAGGCCTACGAGCAGTACTTC. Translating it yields CASSNAGQAYEQYF.

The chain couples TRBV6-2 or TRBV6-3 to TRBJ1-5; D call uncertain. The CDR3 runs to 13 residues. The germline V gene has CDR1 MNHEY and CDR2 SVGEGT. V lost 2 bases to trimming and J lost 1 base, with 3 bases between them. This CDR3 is CASSYRSNQPQHF. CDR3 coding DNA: TGTGCCAGCAGTTACCGGAGCAATCAGCCCCAGCATTTT.

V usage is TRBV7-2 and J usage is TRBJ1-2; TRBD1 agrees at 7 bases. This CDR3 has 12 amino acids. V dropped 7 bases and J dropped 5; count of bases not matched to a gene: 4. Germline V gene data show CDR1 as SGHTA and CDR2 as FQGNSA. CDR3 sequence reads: CASTPTGYGYTF. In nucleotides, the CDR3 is TGTGCCAGCACCCCGACAGGGTATGGCTACACCTTC.